This TCR beta chain comes out of a study of blood T cell repertoires in COVID-19 (dated by TCRdb to the early 2020s). For the wider study: The collaborator samples originated in the United States, Italy and Spain and spanned the acute and convalescent phases of COVID-19. The prospective study material was composed of cDNA or gDNA derived from T cells, B-cell-depleted T cells, or PBMCs. Deeply sampled blood TCRbeta repertoires from subjects exposed to, actively infected with, or recovered from COVID-19 were included in the dataset. The repertoires were made available in a free public database intended to serve as a resource for research on the immune response to SARS-CoV-2. The samples were drawn from the first 160 participants of the ongoing ImmuneRACE study and from about 1,200 subjects provided by 6 global collaborators. Sample metadata almost always included a de-identified subject ID, COVID-19 status, age in years and sex. HLA class I and class II types, where available, came from metadata supplied by the sample provider rather than from assay-based typing.

Whole blood was collected in K2EDTA tubes by collaborating institutions according to the institutions' own protocols. For TCRbeta analysis, collaborator samples were shipped as frozen whole blood, as isolated PBMCs, or as DNA extracted from either sample type. Study-level results and caveats: How much clinical and demographic metadata was included differed by source and by participant, and the metadata was provided uncurated.

Per the germline V gene, MDHEN is the CDR1 and SYDVKM is the CDR2. V lost 6 bases and J lost 4 bases, and the count of bases not matched to a germline gene is 8. The cysteine opens and the phenylalanine closes a CDR3 of 14 amino acids. Only the CDR3 region is kept as DNA, spanning 42 bases read in frame from base 1. Note on this clone: The clone's antigen remains unknown. Per-nucleotide qualities are absent, and no much larger clonotype sits a single base away.

The immunoSEQ Assay, a bias-controlled multiplex PCR, was used to amplify TCRbeta CDR3 regions from genomic DNA. The paper's processing steps were these. The number of nucleated cells in each sample was estimated by amplification of reference gene primers within the assay. To quantify the absolute abundance of each unique TCRbeta CDR3 rearrangement, sequence reads were collapsed and filtered. Productive Simpson clonality was computed per sample as the square root of Simpson's diversity index over productive rearrangements. The table was pulled from immuneACCESS by TCRdb, which kept in-frame rearrangements only. Such tables lose some clones; where checked, under half of the loss comes from unresolved V genes, and the rest has no known cause. V and J calls and clone size follow that table, whereas D and trimming were derived from the DNA. The sample yields tens of thousands of clones; around 90% were counted once. Of the sample, 2% to 3% is held by the ten largest clones.

The sequence joins TRBV28 to TRBJ2-7, with 8 bases matching TRBD2. The origin of this receptor is a man aged 45-65 years with acute or convalescent COVID-19. The sequenced sample consisted of peripheral blood. The DNA sequence is TGTGCCAGCAGACTCGGGACTAGTTGGTACGAGCAGTACTTC. Its amino acids are CASRLGTSWYEQYF.